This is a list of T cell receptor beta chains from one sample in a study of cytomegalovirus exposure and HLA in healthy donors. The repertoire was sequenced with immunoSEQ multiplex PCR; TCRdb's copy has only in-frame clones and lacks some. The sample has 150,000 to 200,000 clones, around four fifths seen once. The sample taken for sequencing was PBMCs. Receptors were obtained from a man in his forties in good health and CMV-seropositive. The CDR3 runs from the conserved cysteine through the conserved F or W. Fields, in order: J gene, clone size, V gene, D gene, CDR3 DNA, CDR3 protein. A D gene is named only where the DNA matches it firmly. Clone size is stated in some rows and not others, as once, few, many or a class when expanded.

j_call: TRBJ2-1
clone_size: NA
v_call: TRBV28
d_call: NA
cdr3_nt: TGTGCCAGCAGGCCCCCCCTTAGCGGCACCTACAATGAGCAGTTCTTC
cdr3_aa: CASRPPLSGTYNEQFF

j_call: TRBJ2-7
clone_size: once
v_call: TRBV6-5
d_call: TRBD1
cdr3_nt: TGTGCCAGCAGCTACCGGGACAGGGCGTCCTACGAGCAGTACTTC
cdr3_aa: CASSYRDRASYEQYF

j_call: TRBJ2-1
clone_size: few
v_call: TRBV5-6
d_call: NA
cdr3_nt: TGTGCCAGCAGCCCCGCCCTGAGCTCCTACAATGAGCAGTTCTTC
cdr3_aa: CASSPALSSYNEQFF

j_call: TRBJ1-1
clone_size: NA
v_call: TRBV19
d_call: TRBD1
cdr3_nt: TGTGCCAGTAGTATGCAGGGGGGCCCTGAAGCTTTCTTT
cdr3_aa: CASSMQGGPEAFF

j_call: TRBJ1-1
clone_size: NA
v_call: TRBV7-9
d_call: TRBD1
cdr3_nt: TGTGCCAGCAGCCTTCATTCCGGGACAGGGGGAAGAAACACTGAAGCTTTCTTT
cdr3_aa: CASSLHSGTGGRNTEAFF

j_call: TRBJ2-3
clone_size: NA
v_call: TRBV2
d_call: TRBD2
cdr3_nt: TGTGCCAGCAGAGACCCTAGCGGGACCCTCGGTACGCAGTATTTT
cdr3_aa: CASRDPSGTLGTQYF

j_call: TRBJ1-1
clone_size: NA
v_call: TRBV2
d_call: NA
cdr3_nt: TGTGCCAGCAGTGGGGGGACATGGGACACTGAAGCTTTCTTT
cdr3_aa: CASSGGTWDTEAFF

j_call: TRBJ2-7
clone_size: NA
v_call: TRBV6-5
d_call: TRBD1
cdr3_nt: TGTGCCAGCAGTCAACCCGGACAGGGTTCCTACGAGCAGTACTTC
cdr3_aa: CASSQPGQGSYEQYF

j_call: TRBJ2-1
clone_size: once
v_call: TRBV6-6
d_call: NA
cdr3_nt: TGTGCCAGCAGTTACCCGGGGGTCCATGAGCAGTTCTTC
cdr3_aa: CASSYPGVHEQFF

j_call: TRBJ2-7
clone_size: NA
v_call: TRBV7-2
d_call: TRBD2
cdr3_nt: TGTGCCAGCAGCTTAGGAGGACTAGCGGGCGGCGAGCAGTACTTC
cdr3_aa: CASSLGGLAGGEQYF

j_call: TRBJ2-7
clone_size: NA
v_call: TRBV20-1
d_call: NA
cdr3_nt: TGCAGTGCTAGGAGCGAAATGCAGTACTTC
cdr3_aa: CSARSEMQYF

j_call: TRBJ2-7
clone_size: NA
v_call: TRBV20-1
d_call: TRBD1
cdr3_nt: TGCAGTGCTAGGCAGGGGGACGAGCAGTACTTC
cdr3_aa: CSARQGDEQYF

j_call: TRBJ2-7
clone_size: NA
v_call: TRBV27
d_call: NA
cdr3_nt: TGTGCCAGCAGTTCGTCGGGAAGGTCCTACGAGCAGTACTTC
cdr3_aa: CASSSSGRSYEQYF

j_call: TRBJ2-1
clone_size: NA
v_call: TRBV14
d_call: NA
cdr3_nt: TGTGCCAGCAGCCAAGACCGGGTAGTCAATGAGCAGTTCTTC
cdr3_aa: CASSQDRVVNEQFF

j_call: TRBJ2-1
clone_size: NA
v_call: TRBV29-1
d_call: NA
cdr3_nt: TGCAGCGTTGTGAAGGGGATGAGGAATGAGCAGTTCTTC
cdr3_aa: CSVVKGMRNEQFF

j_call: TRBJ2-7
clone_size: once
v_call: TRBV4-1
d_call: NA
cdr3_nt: TGCGCCAGCAGCCAAGATCTTCCCGTAGCGGCTCCCTACGAGCAGTACTTC
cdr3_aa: CASSQDLPVAAPYEQYF

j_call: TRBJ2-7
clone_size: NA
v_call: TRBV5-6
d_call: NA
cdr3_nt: TGTGCCAGCAGCTCTCTTTGGACACGCTACTCCTACGAGCAGTACTTC
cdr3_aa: CASSSLWTRYSYEQYF

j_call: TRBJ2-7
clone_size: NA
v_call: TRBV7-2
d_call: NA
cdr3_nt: TGTGCCAGCAGCTTAGCGCAGGGATACGAGCAGTACTTC
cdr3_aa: CASSLAQGYEQYF

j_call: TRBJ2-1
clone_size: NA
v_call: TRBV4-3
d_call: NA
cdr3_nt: TGCGCCAGCAGCCATGCGGGCCGATACAATGAGCAGTTCTTC
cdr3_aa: CASSHAGRYNEQFF